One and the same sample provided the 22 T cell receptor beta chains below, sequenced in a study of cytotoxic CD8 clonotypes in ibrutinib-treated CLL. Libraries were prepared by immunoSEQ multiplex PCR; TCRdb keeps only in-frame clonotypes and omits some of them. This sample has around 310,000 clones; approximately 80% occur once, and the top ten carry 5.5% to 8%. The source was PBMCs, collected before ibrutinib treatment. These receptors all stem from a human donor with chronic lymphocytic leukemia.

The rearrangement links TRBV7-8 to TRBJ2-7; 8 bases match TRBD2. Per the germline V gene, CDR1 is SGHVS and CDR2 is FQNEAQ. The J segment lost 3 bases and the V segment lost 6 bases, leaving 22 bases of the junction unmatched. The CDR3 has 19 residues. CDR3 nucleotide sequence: TGTGCCAGCAGTCGCCGGCTAGCGGGCCAATCGGGGGAGGACTACGAGCAGTACTTC. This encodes CASSRRLAGQSGEDYEQYF.

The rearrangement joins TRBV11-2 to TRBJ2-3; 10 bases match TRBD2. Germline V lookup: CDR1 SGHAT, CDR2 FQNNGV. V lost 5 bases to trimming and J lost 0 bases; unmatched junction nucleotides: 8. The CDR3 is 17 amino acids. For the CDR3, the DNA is TGTGCCAGCAGCCTCGGGCTAGCGGGGGCTAGCACAGATACGCAGTATTTT. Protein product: CASSLGLAGASTDTQYF.

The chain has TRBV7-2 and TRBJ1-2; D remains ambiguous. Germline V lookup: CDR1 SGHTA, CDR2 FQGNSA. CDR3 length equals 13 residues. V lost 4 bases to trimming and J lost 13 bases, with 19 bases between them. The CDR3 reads CASSSRRARRSTF. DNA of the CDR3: TGTGCCAGCAGCTCCCGAAGGGCGCGGCGAAGCACCTTC.

CDR3 DNA sequence: TGCAGTGTATCGGAACGGGGAAAACTGTTTTTT. It translates to CSVSERGKLFF. The chain recombines TRBV20-1 with TRBJ1-4; no clear D. The length of the CDR3 is 11 residues. V lost 7 bases to trimming and J lost 10 bases, with 13 bases between them. Germline CDR1 is DFQATT and CDR2 is SNEGSKA (reference sequence).

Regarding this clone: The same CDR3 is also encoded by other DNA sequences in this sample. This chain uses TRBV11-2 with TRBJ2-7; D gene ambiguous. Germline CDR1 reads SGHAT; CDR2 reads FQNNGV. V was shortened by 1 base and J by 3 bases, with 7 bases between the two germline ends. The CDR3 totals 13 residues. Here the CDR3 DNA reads TGTGCCAGCAGCTTAGGAGGCAGCTACGAGCAGTACTTC. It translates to CASSLGGSYEQYF.

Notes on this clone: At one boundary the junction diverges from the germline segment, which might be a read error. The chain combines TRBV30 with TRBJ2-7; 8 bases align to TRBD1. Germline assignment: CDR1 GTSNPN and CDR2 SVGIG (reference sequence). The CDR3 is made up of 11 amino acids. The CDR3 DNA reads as TGTGCCTGGAGCGATGGACAGGGTTTGGGGTTC. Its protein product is CAWSDGQGLGF.

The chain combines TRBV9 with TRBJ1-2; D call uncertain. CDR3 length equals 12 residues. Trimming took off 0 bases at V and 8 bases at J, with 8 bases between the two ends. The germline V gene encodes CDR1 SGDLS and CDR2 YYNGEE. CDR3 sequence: CASSVGLGGYTF. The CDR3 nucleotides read TGTGCCAGCAGCGTAGGTTTGGGCGGCTACACCTTC.

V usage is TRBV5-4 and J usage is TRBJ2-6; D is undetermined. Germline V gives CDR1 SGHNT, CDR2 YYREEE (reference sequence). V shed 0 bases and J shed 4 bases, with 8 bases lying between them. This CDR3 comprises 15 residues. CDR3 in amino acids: CASSLGAVGANVLTF. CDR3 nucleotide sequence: TGTGCCAGCAGCTTGGGGGCGGTCGGGGCCAACGTCCTGACTTTC.

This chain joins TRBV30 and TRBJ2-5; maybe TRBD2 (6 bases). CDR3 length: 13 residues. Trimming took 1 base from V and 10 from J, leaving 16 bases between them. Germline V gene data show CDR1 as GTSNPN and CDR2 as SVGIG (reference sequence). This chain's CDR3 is CAWSGLLEGLQYF. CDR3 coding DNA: TGTGCCTGGAGTGGGCTATTGGAGGGACTCCAGTACTTC.

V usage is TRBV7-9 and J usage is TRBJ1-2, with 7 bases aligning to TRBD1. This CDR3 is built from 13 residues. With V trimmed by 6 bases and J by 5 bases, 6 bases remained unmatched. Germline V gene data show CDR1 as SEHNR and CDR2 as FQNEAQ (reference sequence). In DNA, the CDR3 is TGTGCCAGCAGTACGGGACAGTCATATGGCTACACCTTC. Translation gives CASSTGQSYGYTF.

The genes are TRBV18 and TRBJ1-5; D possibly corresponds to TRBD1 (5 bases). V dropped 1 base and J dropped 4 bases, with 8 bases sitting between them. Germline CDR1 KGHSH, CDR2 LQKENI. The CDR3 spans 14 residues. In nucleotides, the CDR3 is TGTGCCAGCTCACCACAGGGGAGGAATCAGCCCCAGCATTTT. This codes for CASSPQGRNQPQHF. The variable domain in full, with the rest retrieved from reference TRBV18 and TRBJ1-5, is NAGVMQNPRHLVRRRGQEARLRCSPMKGHSHVYWYRQLPEEGLKFMVYLQKENIIDESGMPKERFSAEFPKEGPSILRIQQVVRGDSAAYFCASSPQGRNQPQHFGDGTRLSIL.

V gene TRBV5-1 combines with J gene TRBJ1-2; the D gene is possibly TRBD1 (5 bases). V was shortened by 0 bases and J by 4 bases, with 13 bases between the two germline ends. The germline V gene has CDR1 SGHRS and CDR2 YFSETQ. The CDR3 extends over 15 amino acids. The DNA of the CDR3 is TGCGCCAGCAGCTTGGTCACGGGGGAGGGCTATGGCTACACCTTC. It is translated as CASSLVTGEGYGYTF.

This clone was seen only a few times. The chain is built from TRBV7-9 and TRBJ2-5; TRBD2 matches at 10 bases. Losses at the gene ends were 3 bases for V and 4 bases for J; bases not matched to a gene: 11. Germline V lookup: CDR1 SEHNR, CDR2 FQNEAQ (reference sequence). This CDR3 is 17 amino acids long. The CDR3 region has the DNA TGTGCCAGCAGCTTCGGTCTAGCGGGAGAGGCTATAGAGACCCAGTACTTC. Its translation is CASSFGLAGEAIETQYF.

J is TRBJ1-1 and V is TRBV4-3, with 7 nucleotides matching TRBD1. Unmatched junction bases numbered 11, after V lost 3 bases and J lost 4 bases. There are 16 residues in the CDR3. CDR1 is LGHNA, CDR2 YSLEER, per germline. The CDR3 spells CASSQDRTGDSTEAFF. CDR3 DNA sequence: TGCGCCAGCAGCCAGGACCGAACAGGGGATAGCACTGAAGCTTTCTTT.

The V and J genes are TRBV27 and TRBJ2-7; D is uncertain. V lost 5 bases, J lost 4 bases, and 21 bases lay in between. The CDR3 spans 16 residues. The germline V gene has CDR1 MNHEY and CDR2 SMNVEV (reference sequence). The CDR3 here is CASSPYPGLNKYEQYF. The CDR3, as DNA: TGTGCCAGCAGTCCTTATCCGGGTCTTAATAAATACGAGCAGTACTTC.

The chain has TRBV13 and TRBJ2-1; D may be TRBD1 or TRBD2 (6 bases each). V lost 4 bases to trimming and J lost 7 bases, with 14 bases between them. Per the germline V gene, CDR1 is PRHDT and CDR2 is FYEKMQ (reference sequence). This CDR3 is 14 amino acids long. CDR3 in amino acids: CASSWNGGTNEQFF. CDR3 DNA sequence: TGTGCCAGCAGCTGGAATGGCGGGACAAATGAGCAGTTCTTC.

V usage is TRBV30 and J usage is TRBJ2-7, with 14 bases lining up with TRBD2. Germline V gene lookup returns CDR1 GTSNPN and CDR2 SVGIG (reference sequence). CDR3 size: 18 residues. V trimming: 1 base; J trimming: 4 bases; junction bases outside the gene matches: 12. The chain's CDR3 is CAWSAVGLAGVKIYEQYF. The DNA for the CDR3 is TGTGCCTGGAGTGCTGTGGGACTAGCGGGGGTAAAAATATACGAGCAGTACTTC.

The CDR3 bases are TGTGCCAGCAGCTTTAACCGGGACAGGGTTCGCGAGCAGTACTTC. Translated, it gives CASSFNRDRVREQYF. This chain uses TRBV5-8 with TRBJ2-7; the match to TRBD1 covers 9 bases. The CDR3 covers 15 residues. Trimming cost V 2 bases and J 6 bases; bases outside gene matches: 9. The V gene's germline CDR1 is SGHTS and CDR2 YDEGEE.

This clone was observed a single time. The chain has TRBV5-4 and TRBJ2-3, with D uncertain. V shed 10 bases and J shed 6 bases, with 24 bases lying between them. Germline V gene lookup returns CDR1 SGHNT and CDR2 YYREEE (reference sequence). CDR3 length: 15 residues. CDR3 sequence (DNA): TGTGCCGGATCGCTATGGGGTCCGGCTCGTGATACGCAGTATTTT. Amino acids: CAGSLWGPARDTQYF.

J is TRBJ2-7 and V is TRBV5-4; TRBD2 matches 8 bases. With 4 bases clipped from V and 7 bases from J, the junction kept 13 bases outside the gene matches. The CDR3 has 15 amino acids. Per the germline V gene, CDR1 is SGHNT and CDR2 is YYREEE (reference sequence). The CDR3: CASSRPGGPSYEQYF. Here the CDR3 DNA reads TGTGCCAGCAGCCGGCCGGGGGGGCCTAGCTATGAGCAGTACTTC.

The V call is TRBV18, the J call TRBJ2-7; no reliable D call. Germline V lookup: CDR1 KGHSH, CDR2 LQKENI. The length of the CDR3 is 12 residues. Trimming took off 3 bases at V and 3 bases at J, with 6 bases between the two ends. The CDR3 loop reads CASSPENYEQYF. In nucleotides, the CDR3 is TGTGCCAGCTCACCGGAGAACTACGAGCAGTACTTC.

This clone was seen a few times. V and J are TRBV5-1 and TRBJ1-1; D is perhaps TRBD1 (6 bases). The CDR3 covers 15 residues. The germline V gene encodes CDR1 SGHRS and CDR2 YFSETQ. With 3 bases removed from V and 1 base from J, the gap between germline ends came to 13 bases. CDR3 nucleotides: TGCGCCAGCAGCTCGTCGACAGGTTGGAACACTGAAGCTTTCTTT. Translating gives CASSSSTGWNTEAFF.